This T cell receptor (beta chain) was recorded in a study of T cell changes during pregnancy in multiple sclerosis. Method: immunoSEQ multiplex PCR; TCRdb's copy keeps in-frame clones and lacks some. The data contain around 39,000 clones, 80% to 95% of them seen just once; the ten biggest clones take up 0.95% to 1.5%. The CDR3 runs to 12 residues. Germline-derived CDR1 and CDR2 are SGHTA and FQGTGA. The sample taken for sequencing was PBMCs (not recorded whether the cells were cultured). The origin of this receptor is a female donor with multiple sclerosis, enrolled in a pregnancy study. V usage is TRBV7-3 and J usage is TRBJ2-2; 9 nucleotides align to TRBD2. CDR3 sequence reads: CASGGNTGELFF. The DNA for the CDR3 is TGTGCTAGCGGGGGGAACACCGGGGAGCTGTTTTTT.